This TCR beta chain was retrieved from a study of blood T cell repertoires in COVID-19. Study at large: The United States, Italy and Spain were the sources of the acute and convalescent COVID-19 samples. PBMCs, B-cell-depleted T cells, or T cells were the source of the cDNA or gDNA that made up the material.

Some clones are missing from TCRdb's copy, which holds only in-frame ones; the method was immunoSEQ multiplex PCR. The sample contains around 310,000 clones, nearly 90% of which appear only once. The V end was cut by 4 bases, the J end by 0 bases, with 18 bases between. CDR1 MNHEY and CDR2 SVGEGT come from the germline V gene. There are 18 residues in the CDR3. Sequenced: PBMCs or T cells enriched from blood (not recorded which). The gene calls are TRBV6-2 or TRBV6-3 and TRBJ2-2; no clear D. This sequence originates from a woman in her twenties or thirties who had recovered from COVID-19. The CDR3 sequence: CASSSRSPPPSNTGELFF. CDR3 nucleotides: TGTGCCAGCAGTTCACGGTCCCCCCCACCATCGAACACCGGGGAGCTGTTTTTT.